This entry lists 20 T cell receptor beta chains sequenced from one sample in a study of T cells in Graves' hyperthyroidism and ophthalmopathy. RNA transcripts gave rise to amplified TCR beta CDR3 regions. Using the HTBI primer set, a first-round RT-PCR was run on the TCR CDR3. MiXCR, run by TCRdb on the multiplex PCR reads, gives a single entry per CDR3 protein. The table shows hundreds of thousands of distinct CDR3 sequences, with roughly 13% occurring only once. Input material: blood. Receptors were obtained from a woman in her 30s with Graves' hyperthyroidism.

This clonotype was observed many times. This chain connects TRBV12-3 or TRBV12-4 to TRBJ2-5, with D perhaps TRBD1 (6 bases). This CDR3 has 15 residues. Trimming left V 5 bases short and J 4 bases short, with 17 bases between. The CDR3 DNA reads TGTGCCAGCAGTCCGTCCGGGACAACGGGAGAGACCCAGTACTTC. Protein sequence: CASSPSGTTGETQYF.

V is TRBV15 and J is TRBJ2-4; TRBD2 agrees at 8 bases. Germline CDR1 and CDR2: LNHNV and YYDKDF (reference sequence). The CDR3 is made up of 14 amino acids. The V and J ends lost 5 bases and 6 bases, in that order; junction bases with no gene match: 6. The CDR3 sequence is CATSPGGPTNIQYF. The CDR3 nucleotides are TGTGCCACCAGCCCGGGAGGGCCGACAAACATTCAGTACTTC.

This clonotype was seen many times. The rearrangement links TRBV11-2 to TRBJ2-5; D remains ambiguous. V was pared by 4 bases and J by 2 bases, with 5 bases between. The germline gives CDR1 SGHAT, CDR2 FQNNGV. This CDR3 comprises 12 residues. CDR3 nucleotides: TGTGCCAGCAGCTCGCGGCAAGAGACCCAGTACTTC. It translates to CASSSRQETQYF.

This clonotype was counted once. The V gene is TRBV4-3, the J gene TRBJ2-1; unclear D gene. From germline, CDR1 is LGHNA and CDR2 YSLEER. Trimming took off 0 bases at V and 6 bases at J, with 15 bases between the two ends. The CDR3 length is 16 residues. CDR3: CASSQDVGRQFNEQFF. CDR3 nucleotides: TGCGCCAGCAGCCAAGACGTTGGGCGGCAGTTCAATGAGCAGTTCTTC.

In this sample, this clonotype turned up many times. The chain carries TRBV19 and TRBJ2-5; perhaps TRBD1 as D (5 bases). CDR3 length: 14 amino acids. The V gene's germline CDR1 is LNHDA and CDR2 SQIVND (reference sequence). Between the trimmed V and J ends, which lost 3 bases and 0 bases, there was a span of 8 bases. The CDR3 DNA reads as TGTGCCAGTAGTATCTGGGGCGACCAAGAGACCCAGTACTTC. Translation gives CASSIWGDQETQYF.

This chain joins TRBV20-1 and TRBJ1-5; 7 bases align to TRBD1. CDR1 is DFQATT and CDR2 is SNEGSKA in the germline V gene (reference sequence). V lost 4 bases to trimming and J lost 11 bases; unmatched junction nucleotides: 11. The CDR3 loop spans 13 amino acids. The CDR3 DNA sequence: TGCAGTGCTACAGGACAGACCCAGGGGGCCCAGCATTTT. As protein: CSATGQTQGAQHF.

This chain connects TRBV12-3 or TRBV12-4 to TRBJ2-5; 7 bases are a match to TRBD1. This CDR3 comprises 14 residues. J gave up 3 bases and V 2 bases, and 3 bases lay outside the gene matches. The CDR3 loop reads CASSLRGGEETQYF. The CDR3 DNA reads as TGTGCCAGCAGTTTAAGAGGGGGCGAAGAGACCCAGTACTTC.

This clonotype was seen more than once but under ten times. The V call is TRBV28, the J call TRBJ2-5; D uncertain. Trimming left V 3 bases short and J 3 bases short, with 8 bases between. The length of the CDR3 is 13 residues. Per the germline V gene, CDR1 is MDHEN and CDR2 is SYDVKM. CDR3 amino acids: CASSFDVEETQYF. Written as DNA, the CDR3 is TGTGCCAGCAGTTTCGATGTAGAAGAGACCCAGTACTTC.

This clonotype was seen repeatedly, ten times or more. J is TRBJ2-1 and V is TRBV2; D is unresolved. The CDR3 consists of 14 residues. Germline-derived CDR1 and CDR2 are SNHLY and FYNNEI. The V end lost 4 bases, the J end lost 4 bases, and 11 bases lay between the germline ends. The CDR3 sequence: CASSVDRLYNEQFF. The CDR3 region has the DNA TGTGCCAGCAGTGTAGATAGACTGTACAATGAGCAGTTCTTC.

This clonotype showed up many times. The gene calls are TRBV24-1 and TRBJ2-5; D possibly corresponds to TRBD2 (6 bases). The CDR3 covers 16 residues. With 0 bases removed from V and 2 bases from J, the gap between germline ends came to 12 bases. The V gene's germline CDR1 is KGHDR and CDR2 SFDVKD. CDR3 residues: CATSDLEFGGQETQYF. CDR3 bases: TGTGCCACCAGTGATTTGGAATTCGGGGGACAAGAGACCCAGTACTTC.

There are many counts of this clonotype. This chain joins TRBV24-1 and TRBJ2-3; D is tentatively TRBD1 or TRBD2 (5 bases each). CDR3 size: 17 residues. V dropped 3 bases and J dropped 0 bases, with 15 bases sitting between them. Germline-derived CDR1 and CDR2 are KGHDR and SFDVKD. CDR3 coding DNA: TGTGCCACCAGTGATGGGGGTCAGGTTCCTAGCACAGATACGCAGTATTTT. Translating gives CATSDGGQVPSTDTQYF.

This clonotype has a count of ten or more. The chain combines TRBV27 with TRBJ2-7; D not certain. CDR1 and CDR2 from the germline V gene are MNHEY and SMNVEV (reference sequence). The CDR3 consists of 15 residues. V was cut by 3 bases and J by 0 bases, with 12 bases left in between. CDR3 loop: CASSFGSLSSYEQYF. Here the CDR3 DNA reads TGTGCCAGCAGTTTTGGCAGTCTAAGCTCCTACGAGCAGTACTTC.

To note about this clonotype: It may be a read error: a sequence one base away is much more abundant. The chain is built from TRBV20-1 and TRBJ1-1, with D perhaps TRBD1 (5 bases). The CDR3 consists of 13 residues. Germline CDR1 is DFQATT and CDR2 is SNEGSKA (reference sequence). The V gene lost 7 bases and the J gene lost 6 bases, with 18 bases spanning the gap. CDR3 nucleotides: TGCAGTGTTGCGTCCTCGGGGCGCGCTGAAGCTTTCTTT. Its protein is CSVASSGRAEAFF.

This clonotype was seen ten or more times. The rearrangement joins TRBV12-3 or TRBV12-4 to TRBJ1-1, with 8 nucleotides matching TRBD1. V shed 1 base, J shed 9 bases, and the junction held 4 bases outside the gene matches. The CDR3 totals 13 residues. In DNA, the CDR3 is TGTGCCAGCAGTTTAGAGACAGGGGCTAAAGCTTTCTTT. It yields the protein CASSLETGAKAFF.

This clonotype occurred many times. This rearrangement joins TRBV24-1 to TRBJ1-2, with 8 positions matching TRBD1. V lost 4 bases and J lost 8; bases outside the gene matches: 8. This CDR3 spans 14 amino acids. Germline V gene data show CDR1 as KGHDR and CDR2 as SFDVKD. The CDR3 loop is CATSDPDRESGYTF. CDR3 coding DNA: TGTGCCACCAGTGACCCGGACAGGGAGAGCGGCTACACCTTC.

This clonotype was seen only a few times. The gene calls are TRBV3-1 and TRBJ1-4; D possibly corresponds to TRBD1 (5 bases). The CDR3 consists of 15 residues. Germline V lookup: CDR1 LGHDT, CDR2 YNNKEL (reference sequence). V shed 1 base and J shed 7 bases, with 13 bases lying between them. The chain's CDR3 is CASSQVHQGREKLFF. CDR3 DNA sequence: TGTGCCAGCAGCCAAGTACACCAGGGCCGTGAAAAACTGTTTTTT.

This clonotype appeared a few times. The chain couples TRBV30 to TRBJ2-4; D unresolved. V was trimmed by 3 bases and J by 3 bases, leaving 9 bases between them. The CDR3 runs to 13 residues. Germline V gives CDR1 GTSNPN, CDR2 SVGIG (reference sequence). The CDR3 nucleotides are TGTGCCTGGAGCTTATTTGGCAAAAACATTCAGTACTTC. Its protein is CAWSLFGKNIQYF.

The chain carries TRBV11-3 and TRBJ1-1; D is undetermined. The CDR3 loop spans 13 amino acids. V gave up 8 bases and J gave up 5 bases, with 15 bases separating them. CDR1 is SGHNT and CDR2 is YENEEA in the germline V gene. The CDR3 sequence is CASSRMFGTEAFF. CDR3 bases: TGTGCCAGCTCCCGGATGTTCGGGACTGAAGCTTTCTTT.

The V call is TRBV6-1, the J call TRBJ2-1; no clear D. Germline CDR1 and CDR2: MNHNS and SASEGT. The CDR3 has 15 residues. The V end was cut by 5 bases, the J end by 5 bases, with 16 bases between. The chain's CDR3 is CASSPVGKADNEQFF. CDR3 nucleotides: TGTGCCAGCAGTCCGGTGGGGAAGGCGGACAATGAGCAGTTCTTC.

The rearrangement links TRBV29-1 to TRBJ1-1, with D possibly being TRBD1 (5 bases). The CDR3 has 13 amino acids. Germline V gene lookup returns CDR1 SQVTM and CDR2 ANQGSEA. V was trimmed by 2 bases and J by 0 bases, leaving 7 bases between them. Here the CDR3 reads CSVERGMNTEAFF. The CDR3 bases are TGCAGCGTTGAAAGGGGAATGAACACTGAAGCTTTCTTT.